Sequencing of this TCR beta chain was carried out in a study of shared clonotypes between healthy human individuals. The naive CD8 fraction comprised CD45RO-negative cells positively selected for CCR7 and excluded terminally differentiated effector memory CD45RA+ cells. Comments on this clone: Additional DNA sequences in this sample encode the identical CDR3.

At deep level, the assay was performed. Repertoires were generated with immunoSEQ multiplex PCR, while TCRdb's copy carries only in-frame clones and drops some. The table lists 600,000 or so clones, 98% of them singletons. Sequenced material: naive CD8+ T cells sorted from blood. The clonotype comes from a man aged 30 to 45 in good health.

The CDR3 nucleotides read TGTGCCAGCAGTTTACAACAGAACACTGAAGCTTTCTTT. As protein: CASSLQQNTEAFF. The rearrangement links TRBV27 to TRBJ1-1; D is uncertain. CDR3 size: 13 residues. V dropped 2 bases and J dropped 1 base, with 5 bases sitting between them. Germline values: CDR1 MNHEY, CDR2 SMNVEV (reference sequence).